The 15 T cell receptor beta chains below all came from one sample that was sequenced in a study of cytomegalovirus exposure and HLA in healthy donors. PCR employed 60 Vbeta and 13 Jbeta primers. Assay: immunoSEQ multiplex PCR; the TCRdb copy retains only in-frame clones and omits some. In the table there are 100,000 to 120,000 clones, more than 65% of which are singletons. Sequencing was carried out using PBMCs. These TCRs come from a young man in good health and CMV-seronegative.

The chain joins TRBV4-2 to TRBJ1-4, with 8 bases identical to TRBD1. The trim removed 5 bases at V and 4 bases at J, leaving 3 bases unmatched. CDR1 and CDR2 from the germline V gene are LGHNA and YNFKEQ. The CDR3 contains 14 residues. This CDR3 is CASSIGQGNEKLFF. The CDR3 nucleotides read TGTGCCAGCAGCATCGGACAGGGTAATGAAAAACTGTTTTTT.

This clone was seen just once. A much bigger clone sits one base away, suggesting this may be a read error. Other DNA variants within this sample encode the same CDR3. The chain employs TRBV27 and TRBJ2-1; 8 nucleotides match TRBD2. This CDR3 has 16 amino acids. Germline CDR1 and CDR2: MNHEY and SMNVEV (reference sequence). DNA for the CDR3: TGTGCCAGCACCCCAAATGCGGGGGGCTCCTACAATGAGCAATTCTTC. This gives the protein CASTPNAGGSYNEQFF.

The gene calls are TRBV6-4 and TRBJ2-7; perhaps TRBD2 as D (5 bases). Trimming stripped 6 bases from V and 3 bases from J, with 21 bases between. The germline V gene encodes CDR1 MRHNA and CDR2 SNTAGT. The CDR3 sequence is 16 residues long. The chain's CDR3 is CASRRDEAESHYEQYF. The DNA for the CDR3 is TGTGCCAGCAGGAGGGATGAGGCCGAATCCCACTACGAGCAGTACTTC.

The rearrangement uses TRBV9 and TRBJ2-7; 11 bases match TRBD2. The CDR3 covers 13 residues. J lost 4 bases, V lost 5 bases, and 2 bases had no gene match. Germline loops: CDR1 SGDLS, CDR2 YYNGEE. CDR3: CASSSGRDYEQYF. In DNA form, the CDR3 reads TGTGCCAGCAGTAGCGGGAGGGATTACGAGCAGTACTTC.

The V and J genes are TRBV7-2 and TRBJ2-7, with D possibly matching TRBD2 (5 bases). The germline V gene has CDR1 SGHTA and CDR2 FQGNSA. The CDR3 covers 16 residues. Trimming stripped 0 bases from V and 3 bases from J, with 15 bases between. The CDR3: CASSLALSPAGYEQYF. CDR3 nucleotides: TGTGCCAGCAGCTTAGCTCTTAGCCCTGCGGGCTACGAGCAGTACTTC.

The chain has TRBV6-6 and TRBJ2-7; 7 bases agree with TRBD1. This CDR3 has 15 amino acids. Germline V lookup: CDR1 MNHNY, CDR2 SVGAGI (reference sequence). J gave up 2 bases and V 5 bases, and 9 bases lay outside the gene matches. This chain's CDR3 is CASSESPGQTYEQYF. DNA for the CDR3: TGTGCCAGCAGTGAGTCTCCGGGACAGACCTACGAGCAGTACTTC.

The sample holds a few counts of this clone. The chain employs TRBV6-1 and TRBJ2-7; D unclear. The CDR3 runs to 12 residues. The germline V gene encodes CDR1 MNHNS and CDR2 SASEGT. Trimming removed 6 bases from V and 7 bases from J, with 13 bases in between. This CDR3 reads CASSLNSREQYF. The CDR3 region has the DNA TGTGCCAGCAGCCTGAATAGCCGTGAGCAGTACTTC.

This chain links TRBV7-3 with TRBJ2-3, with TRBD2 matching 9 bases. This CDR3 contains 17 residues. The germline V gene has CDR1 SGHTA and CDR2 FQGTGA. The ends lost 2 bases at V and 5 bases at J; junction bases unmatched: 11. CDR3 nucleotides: TGTGCCAGCAGCTTATCGGGTAGCGGGAGTAGGTTAGATACGCAGTATTTT. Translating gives CASSLSGSGSRLDTQYF.

CDR3 sequence reads: CASSQEGSSGSYNEQFF. The CDR3 DNA reads TGCGCCAGCAGCCAAGAAGGGAGTAGCGGCTCCTACAATGAGCAGTTCTTC. The chain couples TRBV4-3 to TRBJ2-1; D may be TRBD2 (6 bases). The CDR3 loop spans 17 amino acids. Germline CDR1 LGHNA, CDR2 YSLEER. V was pared by 0 bases and J by 0 bases, with 12 bases between.

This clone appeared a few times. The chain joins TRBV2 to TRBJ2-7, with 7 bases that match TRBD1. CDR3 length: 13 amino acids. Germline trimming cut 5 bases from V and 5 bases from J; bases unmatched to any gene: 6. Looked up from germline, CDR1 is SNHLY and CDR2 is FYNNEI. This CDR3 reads CASSWDRINEQYF. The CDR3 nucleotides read TGTGCCAGCAGTTGGGACAGAATCAACGAGCAGTACTTC.

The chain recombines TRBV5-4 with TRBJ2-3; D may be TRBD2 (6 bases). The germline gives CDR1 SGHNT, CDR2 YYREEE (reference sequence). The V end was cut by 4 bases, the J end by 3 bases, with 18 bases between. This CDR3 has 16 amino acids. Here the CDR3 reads CASSPSIGSWTDTQYF. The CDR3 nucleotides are TGTGCCAGCAGCCCCTCTATCGGGAGTTGGACAGATACGCAGTATTTT.

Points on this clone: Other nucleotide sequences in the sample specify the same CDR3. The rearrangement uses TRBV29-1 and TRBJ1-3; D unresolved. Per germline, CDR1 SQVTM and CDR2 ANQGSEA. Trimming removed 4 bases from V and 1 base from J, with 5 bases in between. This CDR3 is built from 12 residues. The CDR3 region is CSVVLSGNTIYF. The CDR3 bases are TGCAGCGTTGTACTGTCTGGAAACACCATATATTTT.

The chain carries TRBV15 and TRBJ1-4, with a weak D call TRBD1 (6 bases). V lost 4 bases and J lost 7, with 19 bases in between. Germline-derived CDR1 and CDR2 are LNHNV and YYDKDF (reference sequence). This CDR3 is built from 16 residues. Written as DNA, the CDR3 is TGTGCCACCAGCAAGGCAGCGGACAGCGGCAGTGAAAAACTGTTTTTT. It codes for CATSKAADSGSEKLFF.

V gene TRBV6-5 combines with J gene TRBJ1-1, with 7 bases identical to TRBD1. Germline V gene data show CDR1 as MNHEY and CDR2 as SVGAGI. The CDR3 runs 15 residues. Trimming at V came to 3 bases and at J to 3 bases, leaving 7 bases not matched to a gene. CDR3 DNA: TGTGCCAGCAGTTATTGGGCAGGGGGAGACACTGAAGCTTTCTTT. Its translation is CASSYWAGGDTEAFF.

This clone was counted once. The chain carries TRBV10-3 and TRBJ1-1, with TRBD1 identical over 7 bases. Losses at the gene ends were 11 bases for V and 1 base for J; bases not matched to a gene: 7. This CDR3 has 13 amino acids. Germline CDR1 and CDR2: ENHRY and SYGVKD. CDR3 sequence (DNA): TGTGCCGCCCGGGGACAGTCGAACACTGAAGCTTTCTTT. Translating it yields CAARGQSNTEAFF.